Listed here are 22 T cell receptor beta chains from one sample, sequenced in a study of OX40 agonist ivuxolimab in advanced cancers. Here immunoSEQ multiplex PCR was the method, and the copy in TCRdb shows in-frame clones only, minus some. The data contain about 46,000 clones, roughly 90% of them seen just once; the ten biggest clones take up over 9.5%. Material: CD4+ or CD8+ T cells sorted from blood, obtained in a trial of the OX40 agonist ivuxolimab. These receptor sequences come from an adult with an advanced solid tumor such as melanoma, head and neck, liver or kidney cancer.

The chain joins TRBV29-1 to TRBJ2-7; 11 bases are shared with TRBD2. The J segment lost 2 bases and the V segment lost 6 bases, leaving 9 bases of the junction unmatched. Germline lookup yields CDR1 SQVTM and CDR2 ANQGSEA. The CDR3 has 15 residues. The CDR3 DNA follows: TGCAGCGTAGCGGGGGGGACTAGCGGAGCCTACGAGCAGTACTTC. Translation gives CSVAGGTSGAYEQYF.

Here the CDR3 reads CASSKDVGSNEKLFF. The CDR3 bases are TGTGCCAGCAGCAAAGATGTGGGCTCTAATGAAAAACTGTTTTTT. The chain combines TRBV21-1 with TRBJ1-4; TRBD1 reflects the table's D call only, with no check against the DNA. TRBV21-1 is a known pseudogene. This CDR3 spans 15 amino acids.

V is TRBV7-9 and J is TRBJ2-1, with TRBD2 matching over 8 bases. CDR1 and CDR2 (germline): SEHNR, FQNEAQ (reference sequence). The CDR3 spans 16 residues. Losses at the gene ends were 5 bases for V and 2 bases for J; bases not matched to a gene: 8. CDR3 DNA sequence: TGTGCCAGCAGCCCGCGTAGCGGGGCGGCCTACAATGAGCAGTTCTTC. Translation: CASSPRSGAAYNEQFF.

With regard to this clone: One junction end does not reproduce the germline sequence, and a read error may be involved. This specimen includes other DNA sequences encoding the same CDR3. V and J are TRBV9 and TRBJ1-1; no clear D. From germline, CDR1 is SGDLS and CDR2 YYNGEE. CDR3 length equals 14 residues. The CDR3 DNA sequence: TGCGCCAGCAGCGTAGCAGGCGATGGAACTGAAGCTTTCTTT. Amino acids: CASSVAGDGTEAFF.

The rearrangement joins TRBV5-1 to TRBJ2-5; 7 bases align to TRBD1. CDR1 is SGHRS and CDR2 is YFSETQ in the germline V gene. This CDR3 has 15 residues. V shed 0 bases, J shed 5 bases, and the junction held 7 bases outside the gene matches. The CDR3 DNA reads as TGCGCCAGCAGCTTGGAGACAGGGTTGGCGGAGACCCAGTACTTC. The encoded protein is CASSLETGLAETQYF.

The chain recombines TRBV7-9 with TRBJ2-3; D is ambiguous. Trimming stripped 4 bases from V and 2 bases from J, with 7 bases between. The CDR3 consists of 13 residues. Germline CDR1 and CDR2: SEHNR and FQNEAQ (reference sequence). The CDR3 DNA reads as TGTGCCAGCAGCTCACAGCTCACAGATACGCAGTATTTT. Translation gives CASSSQLTDTQYF. Full variable domain (missing parts from reference TRBV7-9 and TRBJ2-3): DTGVSQNPRHKITKRGQNVTFRCDPISEHNRLYWYRQTLGQGPEFLTYFQNEAQLEKSRLLSDRFSAERPKGSFSTLEIQRTEQGDSAMYLCASSSQLTDTQYFGPGTRLTVL.

The chain is built from TRBV11-2 and TRBJ2-3; 7 bases align to TRBD2. The CDR3 length is 17 residues. V shed 0 bases, J shed 3 bases, and the junction held 9 bases outside the gene matches. In germline, CDR1 is SGHAT, CDR2 FQNNGV. The CDR3: CASSLEFGGGDTDTQYF. The CDR3 DNA sequence: TGTGCCAGCAGCTTAGAGTTCGGCGGGGGAGATACAGATACGCAGTATTTT.

This clone was seen a few times. The chain recombines TRBV29-1 with TRBJ2-1, with 8 bases matching TRBD2. Germline CDR1 and CDR2: SQVTM and ANQGSEA. CDR3 size: 15 residues. Trimming took 3 bases from V and 9 from J; bases not matched to a gene: 13. CDR3 loop: CSVDLVLAVEGEQFF. CDR3 sequence (DNA): TGCAGCGTTGACTTGGTACTAGCGGTAGAGGGTGAGCAGTTCTTC.

The chain recombines TRBV4-2 with TRBJ2-3; 12 bases match TRBD2. Germline-derived CDR1 and CDR2 are LGHNA and YNFKEQ. The CDR3 runs 18 residues. V gave up 5 bases and J gave up 9 bases; unmatched junction bases: 18. CDR3 coding DNA: TGTGCCAGCAGCGAAGTAGGACTAGCGGGGTCAGGAATCTGGACGCAGTATTTT. This codes for CASSEVGLAGSGIWTQYF.

This chain joins TRBV19 and TRBJ2-2, with D uncertain. Trimming cost V 5 bases and J 5 bases, with 12 bases left between them. CDR1 and CDR2 from the germline V gene are LNHDA and SQIVND (reference sequence). The CDR3 sequence is 14 residues long. CDR3 residues: CASSPAFVTGELFF. As DNA, the CDR3 is TGTGCCAGTAGTCCTGCCTTTGTGACCGGGGAGCTGTTTTTT.

This chain links TRBV9 with TRBJ2-1, with D maybe TRBD1 (6 bases). This CDR3 region has 14 residues. Germline V gene data show CDR1 as SGDLS and CDR2 as YYNGEE. The V end lost 3 bases, the J end lost 2 bases, and 9 bases lay between the germline ends. The CDR3 sequence is CASSAGTTYNEQFF. The CDR3 DNA is TGTGCCAGCAGCGCCGGGACAACCTACAATGAGCAGTTCTTC.

The chain combines TRBV5-8 with TRBJ1-2; 10 positions match TRBD1. CDR1 and CDR2 from the germline V gene are SGHTS and YDEGEE. With V trimmed by 3 bases and J by 3 bases, 8 bases remained unmatched. The CDR3 has 16 amino acids. As DNA, the CDR3 is TGTGCCAGCAGCTGGGACCGGGACAGGGGATACTATGGCTACACCTTC. This translates into CASSWDRDRGYYGYTF.

The chain couples TRBV11-2 to TRBJ2-7; weak D call: TRBD2 (5 bases). Trimming removed 1 base at V and 4 bases at J, with 11 bases between. The CDR3 is 14 amino acids. Germline V gene sequence: CDR1 SGHAT, CDR2 FQNNGV. The CDR3 DNA reads as TGTGCCAGCAGCTTAGGGCTAGCTCGGTACGAGCAGTACTTC. Protein product: CASSLGLARYEQYF.

This clone showed up just once. V usage is TRBV19 and J usage is TRBJ1-4; 10 bases align to TRBD1. The CDR3 runs 16 residues. The germline V gene encodes CDR1 LNHDA and CDR2 SQIVND (reference sequence). V shed 3 bases and J 1 base; nucleotides not matched to a gene: 2. For the CDR3, the DNA is TGTGCCAGTAGTATCTGGACAGGGGGAACTAATGAAAAACTGTTTTTT. It codes for CASSIWTGGTNEKLFF.

V usage is TRBV4-2 and J usage is TRBJ2-1, with a possible D match to TRBD1 (7 bases). CDR1 and CDR2 (germline): LGHNA, YNFKEQ. Trimming took 3 bases from V and 3 from J, leaving 12 bases between them. The CDR3 is 15 amino acids. CDR3 nucleotide sequence: TGTGCCAGCAGCCAGGAGGGGACAGACTACAATGAGCAGTTCTTC. Translating gives CASSQEGTDYNEQFF.

V and J are TRBV9 and TRBJ2-3; possibly TRBD1 or TRBD2 for D (6 bases each). The CDR3 is 13 amino acids. Trimming left V 2 bases short and J 6 bases short, with 10 bases between. Germline CDR1 is SGDLS and CDR2 is YYNGEE. The CDR3 protein is CASSVWGADTQYF. The CDR3 DNA reads TGTGCCAGCAGCGTTTGGGGGGCGGATACGCAGTATTTT.

The chain joins TRBV27 to TRBJ2-2; maybe TRBD1 (5 bases). Trimming removed 5 bases from V and 4 bases from J, with 11 bases in between. In germline, CDR1 is MNHEY, CDR2 SMNVEV (reference sequence). CDR3 length equals 14 residues. The CDR3 region has the DNA TGTGCCAGCAGTGGGGCAGGGCCCACCGGGGAGCTGTTTTTT. This sequence encodes CASSGAGPTGELFF.

The chain joins TRBV4-2 to TRBJ1-4; weak D call: TRBD1 (5 bases). Germline V gene data show CDR1 as LGHNA and CDR2 as YNFKEQ. The V end lost 0 bases, the J end lost 4 bases, and 9 bases lay between the germline ends. The CDR3 runs 15 residues. CDR3 sequence reads: CASSQDQQVNEKLFF. The CDR3 nucleotides are TGTGCCAGCAGCCAAGATCAACAGGTTAATGAAAAACTGTTTTTT.

V usage is TRBV5-6 and J usage is TRBJ1-1; a weak D match, TRBD1 (5 bases). There are 16 residues in the CDR3. V was clipped by 1 base and J by 2 bases, with 15 bases between them. The germline V gene encodes CDR1 SGHDT and CDR2 YYEEEE. CDR3 coding DNA: TGTGCCAGCAGCTTGTTCGTCGGGGCACCAAACACTGAAGCTTTCTTT. This gives the protein CASSLFVGAPNTEAFF.

The chain is built from TRBV29-1 and TRBJ2-7; 9 positions match TRBD1. Losses at the gene ends were 4 bases for V and 6 bases for J; bases not matched to a gene: 4. CDR1 is SQVTM, CDR2 ANQGSEA, per germline. CDR3 size: 12 residues. Written as DNA, the CDR3 is TGCAGCGTTGTTGGGGACAGGGTCGAGCAGTACTTC. Residues: CSVVGDRVEQYF.

The CDR3: CASSMDSDVLVADTQYF. The CDR3 DNA follows: TGTGCCAGTAGTATGGACTCTGACGTGCTCGTGGCAGATACGCAGTATTTT. V gene TRBV19 combines with J gene TRBJ2-3, with TRBD2 as a possible D gene (5 bases). CDR3 length equals 17 residues. Germline loops: CDR1 LNHDA, CDR2 SQIVND (reference sequence). Trimming left V 3 bases short and J 4 bases short, with 20 bases between.

This chain uses TRBV7-9 with TRBJ2-7; D is ambiguous. V was shortened by 6 bases and J by 2 bases, with 14 bases between the two germline ends. Germline CDR1 is SEHNR and CDR2 is FQNEAQ (reference sequence). The CDR3 length is 14 residues. CDR3: CASSSSSLAYEQYF. The CDR3, as DNA: TGTGCCAGCAGTTCCTCAAGTCTGGCCTACGAGCAGTACTTC.